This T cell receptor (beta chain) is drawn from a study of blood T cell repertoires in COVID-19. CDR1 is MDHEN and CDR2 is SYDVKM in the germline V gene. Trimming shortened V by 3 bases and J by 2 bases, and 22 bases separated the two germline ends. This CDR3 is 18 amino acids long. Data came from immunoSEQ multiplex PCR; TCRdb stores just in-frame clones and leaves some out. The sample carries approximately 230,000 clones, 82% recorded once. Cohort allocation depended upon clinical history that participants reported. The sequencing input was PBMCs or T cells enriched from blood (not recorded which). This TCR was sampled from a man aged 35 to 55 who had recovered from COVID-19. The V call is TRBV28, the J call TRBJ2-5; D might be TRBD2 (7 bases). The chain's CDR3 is CASSLATSAFQGQETQYF. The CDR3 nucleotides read TGTGCCAGCAGTTTGGCCACTAGCGCCTTCCAGGGGCAAGAGACCCAGTACTTC.